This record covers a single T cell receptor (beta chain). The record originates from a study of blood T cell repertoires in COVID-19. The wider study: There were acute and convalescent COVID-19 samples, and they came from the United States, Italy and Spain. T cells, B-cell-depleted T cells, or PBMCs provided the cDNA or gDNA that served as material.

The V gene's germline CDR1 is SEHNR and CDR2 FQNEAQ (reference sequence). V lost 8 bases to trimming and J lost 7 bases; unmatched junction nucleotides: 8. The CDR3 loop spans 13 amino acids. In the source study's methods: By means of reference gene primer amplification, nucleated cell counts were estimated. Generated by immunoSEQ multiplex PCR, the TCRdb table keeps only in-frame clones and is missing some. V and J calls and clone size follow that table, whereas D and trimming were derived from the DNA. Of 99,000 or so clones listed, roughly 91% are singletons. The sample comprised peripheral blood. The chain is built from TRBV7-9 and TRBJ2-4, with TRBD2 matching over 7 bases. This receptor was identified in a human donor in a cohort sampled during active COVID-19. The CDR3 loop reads CASREGGGNIQYF. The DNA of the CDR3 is TGTGCCAGCCGTGAGGGCGGGGGTAACATTCAGTACTTC.